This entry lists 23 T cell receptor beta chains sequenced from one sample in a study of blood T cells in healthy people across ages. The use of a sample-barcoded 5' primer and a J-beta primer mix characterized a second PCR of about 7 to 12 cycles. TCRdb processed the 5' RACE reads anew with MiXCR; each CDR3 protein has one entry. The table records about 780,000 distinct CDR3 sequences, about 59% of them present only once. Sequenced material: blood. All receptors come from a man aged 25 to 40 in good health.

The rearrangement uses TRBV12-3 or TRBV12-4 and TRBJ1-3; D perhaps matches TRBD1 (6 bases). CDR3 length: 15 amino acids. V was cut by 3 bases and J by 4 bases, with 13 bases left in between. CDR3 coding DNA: TGTGCCAGCAGTTTTGAACAGGGTTTCGGAAACACCATATATTTT. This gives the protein CASSFEQGFGNTIYF.

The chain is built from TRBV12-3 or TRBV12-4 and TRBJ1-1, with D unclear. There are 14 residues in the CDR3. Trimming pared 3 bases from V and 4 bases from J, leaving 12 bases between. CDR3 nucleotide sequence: TGTGCCAGCAGTTTCGGGTTTTGGAGCACTGAAGCTTTCTTT. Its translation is CASSFGFWSTEAFF.

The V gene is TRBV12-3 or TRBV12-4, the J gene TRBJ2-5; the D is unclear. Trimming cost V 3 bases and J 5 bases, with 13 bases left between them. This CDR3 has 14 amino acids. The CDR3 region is CASSFNLYQETQYF. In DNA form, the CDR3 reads TGTGCCAGCAGTTTTAACTTATATCAGGAGACCCAGTACTTC.

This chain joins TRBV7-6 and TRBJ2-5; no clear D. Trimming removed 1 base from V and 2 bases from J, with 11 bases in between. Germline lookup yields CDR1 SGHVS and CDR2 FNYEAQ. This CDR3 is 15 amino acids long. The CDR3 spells CASSLVGLGQETQYF. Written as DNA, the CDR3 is TGTGCCAGCAGCTTAGTGGGTCTCGGACAAGAGACCCAGTACTTC.

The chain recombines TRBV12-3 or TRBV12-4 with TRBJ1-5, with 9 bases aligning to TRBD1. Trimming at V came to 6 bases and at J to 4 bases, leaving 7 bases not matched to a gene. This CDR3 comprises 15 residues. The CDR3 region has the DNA TGTGCCAGCAGAAACACAGGGGGCAGGAATCAGCCCCAGCATTTT. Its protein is CASRNTGGRNQPQHF.

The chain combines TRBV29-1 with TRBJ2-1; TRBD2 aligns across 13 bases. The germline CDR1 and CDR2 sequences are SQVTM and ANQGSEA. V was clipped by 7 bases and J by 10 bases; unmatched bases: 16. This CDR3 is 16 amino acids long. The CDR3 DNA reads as TGCAGCGCCACGAACCCCAGGGGACTAGCGGGGAACGAGCAGTTCTTC. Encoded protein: CSATNPRGLAGNEQFF.

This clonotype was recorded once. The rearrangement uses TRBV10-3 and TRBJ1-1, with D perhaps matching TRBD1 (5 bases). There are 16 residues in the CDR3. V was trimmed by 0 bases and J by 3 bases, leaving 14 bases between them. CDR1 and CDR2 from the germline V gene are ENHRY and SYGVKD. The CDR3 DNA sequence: TGTGCCATCAGTGAGTCTGGGGGACGAGGAGACACTGAAGCTTTCTTT. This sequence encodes CAISESGGRGDTEAFF.

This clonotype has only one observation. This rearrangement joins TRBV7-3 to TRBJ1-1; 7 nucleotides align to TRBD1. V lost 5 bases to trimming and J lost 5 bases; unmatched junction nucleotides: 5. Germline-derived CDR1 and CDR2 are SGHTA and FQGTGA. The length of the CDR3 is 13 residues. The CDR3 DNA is TGTGCCAGCAGCGATACACAGGGGACTGAAGCTTTCTTT. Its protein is CASSDTQGTEAFF.

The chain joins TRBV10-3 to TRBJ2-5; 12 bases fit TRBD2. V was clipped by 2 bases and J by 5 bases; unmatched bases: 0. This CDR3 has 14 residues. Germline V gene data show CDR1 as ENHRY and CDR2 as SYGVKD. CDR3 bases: TGTGCCATCAGTGAGGGGACTAGCGGGGAGACCCAGTACTTC. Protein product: CAISEGTSGETQYF.

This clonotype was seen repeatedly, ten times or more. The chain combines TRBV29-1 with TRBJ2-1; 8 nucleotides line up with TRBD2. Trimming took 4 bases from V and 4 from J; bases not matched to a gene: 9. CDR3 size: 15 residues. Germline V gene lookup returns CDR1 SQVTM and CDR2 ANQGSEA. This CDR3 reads CSVAISGGKYNEQFF. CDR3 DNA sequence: TGCAGCGTTGCGATAAGCGGGGGTAAATACAATGAGCAGTTCTTC.

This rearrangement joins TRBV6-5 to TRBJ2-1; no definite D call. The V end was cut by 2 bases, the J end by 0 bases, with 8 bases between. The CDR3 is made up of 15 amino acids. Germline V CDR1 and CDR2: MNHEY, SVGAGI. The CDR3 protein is CASSYEASSYNEQFF. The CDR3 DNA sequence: TGTGCCAGCAGTTACGAAGCGAGCTCCTACAATGAGCAGTTCTTC.

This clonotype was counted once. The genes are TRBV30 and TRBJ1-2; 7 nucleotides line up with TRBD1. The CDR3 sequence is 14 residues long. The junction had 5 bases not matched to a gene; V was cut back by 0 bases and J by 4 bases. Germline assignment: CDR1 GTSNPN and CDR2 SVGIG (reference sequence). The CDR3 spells CAWSVDRDFYGYTF. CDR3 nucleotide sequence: TGTGCCTGGAGTGTTGACAGGGATTTCTATGGCTACACCTTC.

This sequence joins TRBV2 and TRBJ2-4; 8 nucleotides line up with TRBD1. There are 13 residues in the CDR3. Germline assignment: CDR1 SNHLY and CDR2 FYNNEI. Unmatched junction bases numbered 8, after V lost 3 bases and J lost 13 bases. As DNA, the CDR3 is TGTGCCAGCAGTGAGGACAGGGCGGGTGAGCAGTACTTC. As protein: CASSEDRAGEQYF.

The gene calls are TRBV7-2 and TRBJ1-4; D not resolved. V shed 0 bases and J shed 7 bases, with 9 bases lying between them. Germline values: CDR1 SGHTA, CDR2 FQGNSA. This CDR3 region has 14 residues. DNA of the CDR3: TGTGCCAGCAGCTTAGCCAGCGACCGTGAAAAACTGTTTTTT. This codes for CASSLASDREKLFF.

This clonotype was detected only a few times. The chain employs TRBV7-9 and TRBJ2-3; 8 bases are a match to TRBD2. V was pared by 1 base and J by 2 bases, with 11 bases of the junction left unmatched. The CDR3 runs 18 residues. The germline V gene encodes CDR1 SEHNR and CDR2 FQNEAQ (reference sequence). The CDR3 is CASSLEVGSGGHTDTQYF. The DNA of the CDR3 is TGTGCCAGCAGCTTAGAAGTTGGGAGCGGGGGCCACACAGATACGCAGTATTTT.

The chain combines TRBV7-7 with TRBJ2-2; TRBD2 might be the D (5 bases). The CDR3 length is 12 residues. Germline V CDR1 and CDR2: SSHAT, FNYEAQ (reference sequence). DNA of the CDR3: TGTGCTAGTGGCGCCGGGGCCGGGGAGCTGTTTTTT. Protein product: CASGAGAGELFF.

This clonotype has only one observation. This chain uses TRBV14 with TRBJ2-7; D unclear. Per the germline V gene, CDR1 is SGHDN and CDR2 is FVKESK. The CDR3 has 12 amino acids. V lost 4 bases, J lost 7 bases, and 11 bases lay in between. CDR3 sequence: CASSLGAWEQYF. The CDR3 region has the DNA TGTGCCAGCAGCCTCGGAGCGTGGGAGCAGTACTTC.

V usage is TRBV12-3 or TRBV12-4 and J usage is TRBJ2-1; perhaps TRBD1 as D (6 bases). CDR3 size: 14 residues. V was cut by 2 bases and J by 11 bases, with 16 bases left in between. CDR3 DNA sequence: TGTGCCAGCAGTTTAAGTAGCCAGGGGAACAAGCAGTTCTTC. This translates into CASSLSSQGNKQFF.

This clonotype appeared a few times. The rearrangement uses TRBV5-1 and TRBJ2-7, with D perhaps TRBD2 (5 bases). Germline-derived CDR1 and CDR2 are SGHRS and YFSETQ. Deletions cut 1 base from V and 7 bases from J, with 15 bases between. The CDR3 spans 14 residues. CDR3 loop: CASSLYMGSGEQYF. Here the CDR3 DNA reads TGCGCCAGCAGCTTGTATATGGGTTCGGGAGAGCAGTACTTC.

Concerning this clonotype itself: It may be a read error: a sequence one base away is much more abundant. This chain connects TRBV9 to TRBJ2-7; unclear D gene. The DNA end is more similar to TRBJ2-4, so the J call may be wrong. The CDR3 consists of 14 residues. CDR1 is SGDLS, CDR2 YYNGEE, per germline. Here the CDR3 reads CANSVDSGQNIQYF. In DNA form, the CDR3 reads TGTGCCAACAGCGTAGATTCCGGACAAAACATTCAGTACTTC.

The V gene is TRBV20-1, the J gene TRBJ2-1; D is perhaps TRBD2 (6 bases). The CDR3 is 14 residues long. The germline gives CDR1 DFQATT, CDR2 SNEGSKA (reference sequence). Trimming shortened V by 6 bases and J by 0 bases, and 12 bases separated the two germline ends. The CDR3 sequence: CSARLTSSYNEQFF. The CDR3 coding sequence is TGCAGTGCGAGACTGACTAGCTCCTACAATGAGCAGTTCTTC.

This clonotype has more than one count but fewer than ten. This CDR3 is CASSYDLGRIVEQYF. The CDR3 DNA reads TGTGCCAGCAGTTACGATCTGGGACGGATCGTCGAGCAGTACTTC. V and J are TRBV6-6 and TRBJ2-7; either TRBD1 or TRBD2 may fit D (5 bases each). CDR3 size: 15 residues. The germline V gene encodes CDR1 MNHNY and CDR2 SVGAGI (reference sequence). The V and J ends lost 2 bases and 6 bases respectively, with 17 bases between them.

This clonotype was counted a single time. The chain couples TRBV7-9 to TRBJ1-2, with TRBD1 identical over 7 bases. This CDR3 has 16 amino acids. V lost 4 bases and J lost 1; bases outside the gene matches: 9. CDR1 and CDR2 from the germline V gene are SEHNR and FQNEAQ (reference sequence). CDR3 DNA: TGTGCCAGCAGCTGGGGGGACAGTCAGTTTAACTATGGCTACACCTTC. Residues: CASSWGDSQFNYGYTF.